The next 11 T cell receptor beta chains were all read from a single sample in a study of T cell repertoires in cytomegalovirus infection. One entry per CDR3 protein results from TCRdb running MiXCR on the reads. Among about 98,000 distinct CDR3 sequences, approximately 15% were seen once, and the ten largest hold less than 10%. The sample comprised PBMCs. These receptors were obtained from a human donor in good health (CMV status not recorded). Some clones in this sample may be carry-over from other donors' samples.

CDR3: CASSPGGSITDTQYF. The CDR3 nucleotides are TGCGCCAGCAGCCCGGGAGGCTCTATCACAGATACGCAGTATTTT. The V gene is TRBV4-3, the J gene TRBJ2-3; 7 bases agree with TRBD2. The germline V gene encodes CDR1 LGHNA and CDR2 YSLEER. The CDR3 sequence is 15 residues long. With 4 bases clipped from V and 2 bases from J, the junction kept 6 bases outside the gene matches.

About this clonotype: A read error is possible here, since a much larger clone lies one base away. This chain's CDR3 is CASRGVQETQYF. CDR3 sequence (DNA): TGTGCCAGCAGAGGGGTCCAAGAGACCCAGTACTTC. The gene calls are TRBV7-2 and TRBJ2-5, with D possibly being TRBD1 (5 bases). There are 12 residues in the CDR3. Per germline, CDR1 SGHTA and CDR2 FQGNSA. With 6 bases removed from V and 1 base from J, the gap between germline ends came to 6 bases.

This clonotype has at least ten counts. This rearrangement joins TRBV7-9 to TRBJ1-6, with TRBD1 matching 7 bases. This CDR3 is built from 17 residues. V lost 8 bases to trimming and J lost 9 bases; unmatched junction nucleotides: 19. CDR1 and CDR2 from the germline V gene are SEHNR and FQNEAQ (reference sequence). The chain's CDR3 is CASSLYVGQGDASPLHF. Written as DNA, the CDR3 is TGTGCCAGCTCACTATACGTGGGCCAGGGGGATGCTTCACCCCTCCACTTT.

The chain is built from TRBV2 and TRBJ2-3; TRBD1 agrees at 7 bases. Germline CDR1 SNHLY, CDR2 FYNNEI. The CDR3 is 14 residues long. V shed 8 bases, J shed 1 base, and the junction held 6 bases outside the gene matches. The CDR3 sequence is CASLRDRGTDTQYF. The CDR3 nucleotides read TGTGCCAGCCTGCGAGACAGGGGCACAGATACGCAGTATTTT.

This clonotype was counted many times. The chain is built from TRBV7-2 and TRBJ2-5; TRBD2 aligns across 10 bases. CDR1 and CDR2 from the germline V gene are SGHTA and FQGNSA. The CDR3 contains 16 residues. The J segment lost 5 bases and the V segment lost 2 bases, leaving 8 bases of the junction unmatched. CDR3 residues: CASSLSGGVLPETQYF. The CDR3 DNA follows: TGTGCCAGCAGCTTAAGCGGGGGGGTCCTCCCTGAGACCCAGTACTTC.

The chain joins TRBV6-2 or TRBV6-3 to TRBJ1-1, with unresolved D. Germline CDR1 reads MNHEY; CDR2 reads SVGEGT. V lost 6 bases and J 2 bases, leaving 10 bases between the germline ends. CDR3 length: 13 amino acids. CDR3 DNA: TGTGCCAGCAGCCAACCCACCAACACTGAAGCTTTCTTT. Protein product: CASSQPTNTEAFF.

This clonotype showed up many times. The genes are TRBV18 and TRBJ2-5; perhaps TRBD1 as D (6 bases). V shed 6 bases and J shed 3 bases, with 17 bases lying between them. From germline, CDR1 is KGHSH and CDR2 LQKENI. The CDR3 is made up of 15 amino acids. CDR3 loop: CASSAPWTEEETQYF. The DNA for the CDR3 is TGTGCCAGCTCGGCGCCATGGACAGAGGAAGAGACCCAGTACTTC.

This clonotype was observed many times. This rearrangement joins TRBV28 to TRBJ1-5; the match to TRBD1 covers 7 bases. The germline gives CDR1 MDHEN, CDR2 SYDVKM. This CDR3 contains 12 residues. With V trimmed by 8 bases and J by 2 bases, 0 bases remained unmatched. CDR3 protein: CASGQGNQPQHF. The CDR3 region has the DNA TGTGCCAGCGGACAGGGCAATCAGCCCCAGCATTTT.

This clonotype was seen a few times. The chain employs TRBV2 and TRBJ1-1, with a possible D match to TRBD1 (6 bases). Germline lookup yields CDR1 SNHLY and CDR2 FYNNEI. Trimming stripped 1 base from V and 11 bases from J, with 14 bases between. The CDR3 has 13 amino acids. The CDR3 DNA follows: TGTGCCAGCAGTGAAGAGCCAGGACAGAGGGCTTTCTTT. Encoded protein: CASSEEPGQRAFF.

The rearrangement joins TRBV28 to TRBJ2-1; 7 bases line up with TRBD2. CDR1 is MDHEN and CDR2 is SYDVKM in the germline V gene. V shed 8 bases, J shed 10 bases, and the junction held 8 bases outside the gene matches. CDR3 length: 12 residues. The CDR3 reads CASGGGLEEQFF. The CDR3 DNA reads TGTGCCAGCGGCGGGGGTTTGGAGGAGCAGTTCTTC.

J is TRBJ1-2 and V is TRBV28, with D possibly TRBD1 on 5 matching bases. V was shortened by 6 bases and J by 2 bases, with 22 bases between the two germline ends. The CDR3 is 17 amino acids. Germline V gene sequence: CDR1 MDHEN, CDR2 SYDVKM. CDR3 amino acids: CASRESQQELRNYGYTF. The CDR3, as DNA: TGTGCCAGCAGGGAATCTCAACAGGAGCTGAGGAACTATGGCTACACCTTC.